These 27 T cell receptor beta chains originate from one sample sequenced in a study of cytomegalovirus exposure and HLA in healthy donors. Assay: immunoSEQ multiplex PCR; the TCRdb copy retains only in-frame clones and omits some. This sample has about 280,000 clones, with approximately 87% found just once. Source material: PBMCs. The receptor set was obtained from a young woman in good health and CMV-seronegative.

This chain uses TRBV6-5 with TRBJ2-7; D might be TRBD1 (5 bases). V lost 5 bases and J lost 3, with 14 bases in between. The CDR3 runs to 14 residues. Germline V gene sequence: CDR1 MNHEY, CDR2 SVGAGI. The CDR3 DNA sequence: TGTGCCAGCAGTCAAGACAGTACGTTCTACGAGCAGTACTTC. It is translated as CASSQDSTFYEQYF.

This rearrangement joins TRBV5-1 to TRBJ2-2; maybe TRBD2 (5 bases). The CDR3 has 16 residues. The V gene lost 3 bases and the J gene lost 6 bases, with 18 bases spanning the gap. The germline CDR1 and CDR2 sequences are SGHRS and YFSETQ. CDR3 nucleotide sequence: TGCGCCAGCAGCTCCTCCCGGATCACTAGTCCCGGGGAGCTGTTTTTT. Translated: CASSSSRITSPGELFF. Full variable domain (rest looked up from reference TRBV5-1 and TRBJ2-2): KAGVTQTPRYLIKTRGQQVTLSCSPISGHRSVSWYQQTPGQGLQFLFEYFSETQRNKGNFPGRFSGRQFSNSRSEMNVSTLELGDSALYLCASSSSRITSPGELFFGEGSRLTVL.

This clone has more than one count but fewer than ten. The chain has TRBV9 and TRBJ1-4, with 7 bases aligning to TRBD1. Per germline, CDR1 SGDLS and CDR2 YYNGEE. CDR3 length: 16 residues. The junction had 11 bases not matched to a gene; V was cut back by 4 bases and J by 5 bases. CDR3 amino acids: CASSLTGQNSNEKLFF. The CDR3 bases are TGTGCCAGCAGCTTGACGGGACAGAACTCGAATGAAAAACTGTTTTTT. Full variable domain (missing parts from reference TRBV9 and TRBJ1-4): DSGVTQTPKHLITATGQRVTLRCSPRSGDLSVYWYQQSLDQGLQFLIQYYNGEERAKGNILERFSAQQFPDLHSELNLSSLELGDSALYFCASSLTGQNSNEKLFFGSGTQLSVL.

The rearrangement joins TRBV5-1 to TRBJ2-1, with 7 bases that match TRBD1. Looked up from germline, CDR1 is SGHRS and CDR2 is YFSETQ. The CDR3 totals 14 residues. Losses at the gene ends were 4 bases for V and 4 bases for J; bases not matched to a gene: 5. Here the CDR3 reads CASSPVDRYNEQFF. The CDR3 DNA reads TGCGCCAGCAGCCCCGTGGACAGGTACAATGAGCAGTTCTTC.

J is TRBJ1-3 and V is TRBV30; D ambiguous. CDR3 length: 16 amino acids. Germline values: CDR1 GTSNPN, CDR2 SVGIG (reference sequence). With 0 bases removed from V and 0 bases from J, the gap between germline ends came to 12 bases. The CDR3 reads CAWSVSRRSSGNTIYF. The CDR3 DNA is TGTGCCTGGAGTGTTTCTCGGAGGAGCTCTGGAAACACCATATATTTT.

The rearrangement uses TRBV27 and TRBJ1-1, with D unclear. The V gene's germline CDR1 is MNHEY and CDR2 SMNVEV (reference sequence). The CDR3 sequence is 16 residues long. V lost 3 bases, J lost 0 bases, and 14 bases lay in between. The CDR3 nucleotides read TGTGCCAGCAGTTTCTTGTCTGGGAGTATGAACACTGAAGCTTTCTTT. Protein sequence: CASSFLSGSMNTEAFF.

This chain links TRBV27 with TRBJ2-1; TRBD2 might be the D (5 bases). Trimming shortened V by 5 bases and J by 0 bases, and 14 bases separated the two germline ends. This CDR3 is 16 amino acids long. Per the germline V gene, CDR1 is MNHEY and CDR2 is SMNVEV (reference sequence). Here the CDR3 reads CASSRSGISSYNEQFF. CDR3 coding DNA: TGTGCCAGCAGTAGGTCCGGGATAAGCTCCTACAATGAGCAGTTCTTC.

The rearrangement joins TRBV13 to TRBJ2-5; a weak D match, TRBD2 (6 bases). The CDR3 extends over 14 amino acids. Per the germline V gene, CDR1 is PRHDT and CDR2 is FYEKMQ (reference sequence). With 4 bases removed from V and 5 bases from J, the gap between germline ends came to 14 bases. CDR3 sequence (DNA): TGTGCCAGCAGCTCCCGGGAGAGGAAGGAGACCCAGTACTTC. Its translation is CASSSRERKETQYF.

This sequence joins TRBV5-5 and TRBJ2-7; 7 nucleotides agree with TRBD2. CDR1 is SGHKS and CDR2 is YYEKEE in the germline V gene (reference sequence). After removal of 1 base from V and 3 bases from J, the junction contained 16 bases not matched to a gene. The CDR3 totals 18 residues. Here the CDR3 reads CASSLSYSGQGLHYEQYF. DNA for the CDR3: TGTGCCAGCAGCTTGTCTTATTCAGGGCAGGGACTACACTACGAGCAGTACTTC.

The CDR3 DNA reads as TGTGCCAGCAGTCCAGGGGGAATGAACACTGAAGCTTTCTTT. Its protein is CASSPGGMNTEAFF. The chain has TRBV28 and TRBJ1-1; 7 bases match TRBD1. CDR1 is MDHEN and CDR2 is SYDVKM in the germline V gene. V trimming: 5 bases; J trimming: 0 bases; junction bases outside the gene matches: 3. CDR3 length: 14 amino acids.

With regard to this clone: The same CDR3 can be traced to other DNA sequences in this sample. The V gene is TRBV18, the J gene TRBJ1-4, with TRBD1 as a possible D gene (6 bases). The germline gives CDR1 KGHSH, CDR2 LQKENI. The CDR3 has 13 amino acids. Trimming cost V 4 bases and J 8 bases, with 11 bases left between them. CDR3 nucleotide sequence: TGTGCCAGCTCACTCCGGGGGGGCGAAAAACTGTTTTTT. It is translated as CASSLRGGEKLFF.

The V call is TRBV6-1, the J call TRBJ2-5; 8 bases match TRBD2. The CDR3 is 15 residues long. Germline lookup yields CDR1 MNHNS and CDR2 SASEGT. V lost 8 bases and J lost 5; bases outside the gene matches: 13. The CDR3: CASASGLGGRETQYF. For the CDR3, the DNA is TGTGCCAGCGCCTCGGGACTAGGGGGGAGGGAGACCCAGTACTTC.

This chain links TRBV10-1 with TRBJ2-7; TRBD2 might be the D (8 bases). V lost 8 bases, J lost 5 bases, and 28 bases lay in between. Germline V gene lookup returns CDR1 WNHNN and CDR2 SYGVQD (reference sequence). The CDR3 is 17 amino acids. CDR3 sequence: CASPLGLGGTEPNEQYF. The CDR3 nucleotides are TGCGCCAGCCCCCTGGGACTAGGGGGGACAGAGCCCAACGAGCAGTACTTC.

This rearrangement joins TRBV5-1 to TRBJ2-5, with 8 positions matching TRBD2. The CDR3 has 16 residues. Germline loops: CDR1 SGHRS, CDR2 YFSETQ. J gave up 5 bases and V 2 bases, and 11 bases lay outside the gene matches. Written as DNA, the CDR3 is TGCGCCAGCAGCTTCGTCGGGACTAGGGGGACGGAGACCCAGTACTTC. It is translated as CASSFVGTRGTETQYF. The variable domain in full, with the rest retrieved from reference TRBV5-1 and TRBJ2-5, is KAGVTQTPRYLIKTRGQQVTLSCSPISGHRSVSWYQQTPGQGLQFLFEYFSETQRNKGNFPGRFSGRQFSNSRSEMNVSTLELGDSALYLCASSFVGTRGTETQYFGPGTRLLVL.

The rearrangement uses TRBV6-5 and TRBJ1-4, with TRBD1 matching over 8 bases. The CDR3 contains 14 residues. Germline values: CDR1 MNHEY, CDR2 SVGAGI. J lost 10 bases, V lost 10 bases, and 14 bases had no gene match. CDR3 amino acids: CATTPGTGKTKLFF. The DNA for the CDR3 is TGTGCCACCACACCCGGGACAGGAAAAACAAAACTGTTTTTT.

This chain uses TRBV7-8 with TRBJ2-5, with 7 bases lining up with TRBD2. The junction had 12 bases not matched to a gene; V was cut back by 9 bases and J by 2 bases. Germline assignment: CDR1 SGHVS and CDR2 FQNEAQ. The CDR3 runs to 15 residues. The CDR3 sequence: CASNIAGSEQETQYF. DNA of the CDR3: TGTGCCAGTAATATAGCGGGCAGCGAGCAAGAGACCCAGTACTTC.

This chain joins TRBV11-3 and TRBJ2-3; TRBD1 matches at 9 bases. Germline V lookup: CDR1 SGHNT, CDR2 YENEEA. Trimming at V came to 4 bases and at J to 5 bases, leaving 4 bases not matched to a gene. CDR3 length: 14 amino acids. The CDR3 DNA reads TGTGCCAGCAGCTACAGGGGGCGGAAAGATACGCAGTATTTT. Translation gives CASSYRGRKDTQYF.

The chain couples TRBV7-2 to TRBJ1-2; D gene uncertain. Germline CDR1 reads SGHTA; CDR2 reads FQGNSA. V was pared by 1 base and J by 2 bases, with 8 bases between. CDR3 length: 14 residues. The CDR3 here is CASSLDRRNYGYTF. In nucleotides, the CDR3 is TGTGCCAGCAGCTTAGACCGCAGGAACTATGGCTACACCTTC.

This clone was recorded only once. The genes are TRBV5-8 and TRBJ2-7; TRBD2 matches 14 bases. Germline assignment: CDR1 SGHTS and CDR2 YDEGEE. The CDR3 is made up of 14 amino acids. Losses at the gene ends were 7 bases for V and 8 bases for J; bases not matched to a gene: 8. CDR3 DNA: TGTGCCAGCGGCGTTGGACTAGCGGGAGGAAAGCAGTACTTC. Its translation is CASGVGLAGGKQYF.

CDR3 loop: CASSYSVGGDEQFF. DNA for the CDR3: TGTGCCAGCAGTTACTCGGTTGGAGGCGATGAGCAGTTCTTC. The chain is built from TRBV6-6 and TRBJ2-1; a possible D gene is TRBD2 (5 bases). V shed 0 bases and J shed 8 bases, with 11 bases lying between them. Germline V gene sequence: CDR1 MNHNY, CDR2 SVGAGI (reference sequence). The CDR3 is 14 residues long.

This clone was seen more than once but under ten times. The DNA for the CDR3 is TGTGCCAGCAGTTACAGGGGGCTAAACGGCTACACCTTC. It encodes CASSYRGLNGYTF. The chain links TRBV6-5 to TRBJ1-2; 7 bases are a match to TRBD1. Per the germline V gene, CDR1 is MNHEY and CDR2 is SVGAGI. J was trimmed by 8 bases and V by 2 bases; bases with no gene match: 5. CDR3 size: 13 residues.

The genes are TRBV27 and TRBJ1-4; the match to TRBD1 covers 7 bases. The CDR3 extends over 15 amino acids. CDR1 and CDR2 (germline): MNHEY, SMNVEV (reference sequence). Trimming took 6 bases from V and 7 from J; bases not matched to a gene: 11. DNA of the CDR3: TGTGCCAGCAGACCAACAGGGGTCAGTCGTGAAAAACTGTTTTTT. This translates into CASRPTGVSREKLFF.

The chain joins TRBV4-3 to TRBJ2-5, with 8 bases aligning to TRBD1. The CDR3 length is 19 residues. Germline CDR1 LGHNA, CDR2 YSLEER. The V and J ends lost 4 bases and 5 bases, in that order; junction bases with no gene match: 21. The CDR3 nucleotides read TGCGCCAGCAGCCGTACCTTAGGACAGGGCTTGGGGTATAGGGAGACCCAGTACTTC. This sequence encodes CASSRTLGQGLGYRETQYF.

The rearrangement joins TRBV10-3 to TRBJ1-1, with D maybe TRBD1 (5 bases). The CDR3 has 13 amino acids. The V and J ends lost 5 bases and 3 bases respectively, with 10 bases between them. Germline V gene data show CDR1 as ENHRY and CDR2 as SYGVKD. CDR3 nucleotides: TGTGCCATCAGTAAGACAGTCGACACTGAAGCTTTCTTT. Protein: CAISKTVDTEAFF.

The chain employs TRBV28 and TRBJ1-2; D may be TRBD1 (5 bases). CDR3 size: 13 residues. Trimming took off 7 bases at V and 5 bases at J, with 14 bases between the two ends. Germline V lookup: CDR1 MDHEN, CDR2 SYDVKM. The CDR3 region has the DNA TGTGCCAGCAATGGGCAGGGCGAATATGGCTACACCTTC. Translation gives CASNGQGEYGYTF.

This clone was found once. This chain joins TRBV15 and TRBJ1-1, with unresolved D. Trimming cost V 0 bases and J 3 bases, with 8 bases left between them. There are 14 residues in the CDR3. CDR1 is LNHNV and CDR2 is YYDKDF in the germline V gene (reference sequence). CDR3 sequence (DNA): TGTGCCACCAGCAGAGATCTGGCGGACACTGAAGCTTTCTTT. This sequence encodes CATSRDLADTEAFF.

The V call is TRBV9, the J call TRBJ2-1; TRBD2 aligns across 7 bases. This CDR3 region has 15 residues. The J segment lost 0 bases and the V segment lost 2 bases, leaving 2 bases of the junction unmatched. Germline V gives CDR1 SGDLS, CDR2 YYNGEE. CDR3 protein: CASSVGGTSYNEQFF. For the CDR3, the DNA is TGTGCCAGCAGCGTCGGGGGGACCTCCTACAATGAGCAGTTCTTC.